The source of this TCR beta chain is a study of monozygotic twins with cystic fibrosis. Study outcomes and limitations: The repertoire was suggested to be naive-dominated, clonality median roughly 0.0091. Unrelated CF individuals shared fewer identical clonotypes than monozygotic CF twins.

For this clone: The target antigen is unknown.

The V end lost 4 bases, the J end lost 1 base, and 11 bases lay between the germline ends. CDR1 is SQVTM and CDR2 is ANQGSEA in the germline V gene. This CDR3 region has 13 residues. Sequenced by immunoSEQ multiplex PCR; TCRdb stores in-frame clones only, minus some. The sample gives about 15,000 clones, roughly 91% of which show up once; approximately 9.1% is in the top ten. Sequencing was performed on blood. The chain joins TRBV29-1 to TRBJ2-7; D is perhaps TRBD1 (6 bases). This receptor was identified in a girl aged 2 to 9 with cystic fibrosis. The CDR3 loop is CSVGDRWSYEQYF. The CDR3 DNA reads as TGCAGCGTTGGAGACAGGTGGTCCTACGAGCAGTACTTC.